This T cell receptor beta chain stems from a study of blood T cell repertoires in COVID-19. Overall study context: Acute-phase and convalescent COVID-19 samples originated in the United States, Italy and Spain. Nucleic acid was either cDNA or gDNA, and it came from T cells, B-cell-depleted T cells, or PBMCs.

CDR1 and CDR2 (germline): MGHRA, YSYEKL. This CDR3 has 13 residues. J lost 4 bases, V lost 3 bases, and 2 bases had no gene match. Original processing methods: It was from reference gene primer amplification that nucleated cell counts were estimated. Generated by immunoSEQ multiplex PCR, the TCRdb table keeps only in-frame clones and is missing some. The D gene and trimming were derived from the DNA, and the V and J assignments and clone size from that table. The table has over 150,000 clones, approximately 80% seen once; the top ten hold 9.5% to 13%. Seattle-derived patients entered the study during active infection and were followed longitudinally.

The chain employs TRBV4-1 and TRBJ1-2; 7 bases align to TRBD1. This TCR was sampled from a woman aged 55-69 years with COVID-19, enrolled during active disease. Sequencing used peripheral blood. The CDR3 coding sequence is TGCGCCAGCAGCCACGGGACAGTCTATGGCTACACCTTC. Translation: CASSHGTVYGYTF.